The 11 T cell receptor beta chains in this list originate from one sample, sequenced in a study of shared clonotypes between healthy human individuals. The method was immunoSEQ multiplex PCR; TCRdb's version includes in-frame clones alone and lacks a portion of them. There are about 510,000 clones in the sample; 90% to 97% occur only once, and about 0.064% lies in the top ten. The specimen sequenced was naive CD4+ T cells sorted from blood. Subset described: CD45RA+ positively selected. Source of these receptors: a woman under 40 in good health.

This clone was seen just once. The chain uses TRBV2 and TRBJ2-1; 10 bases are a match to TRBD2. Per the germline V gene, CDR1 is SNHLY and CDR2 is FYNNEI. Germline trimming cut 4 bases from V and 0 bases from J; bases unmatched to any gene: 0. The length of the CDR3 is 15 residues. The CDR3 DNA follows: TGTGCCAGCAGTGGACTAGCGGGCTCCTACAATGAGCAGTTCTTC. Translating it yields CASSGLAGSYNEQFF.

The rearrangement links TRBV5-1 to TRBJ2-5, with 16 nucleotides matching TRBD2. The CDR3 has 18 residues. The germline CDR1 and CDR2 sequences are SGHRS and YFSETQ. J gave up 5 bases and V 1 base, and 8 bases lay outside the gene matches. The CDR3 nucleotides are TGCGCCAGCAGCTTGTGGGGACTAGCGGGAGGGCCGGAGGAGACCCAGTACTTC. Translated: CASSLWGLAGGPEETQYF.

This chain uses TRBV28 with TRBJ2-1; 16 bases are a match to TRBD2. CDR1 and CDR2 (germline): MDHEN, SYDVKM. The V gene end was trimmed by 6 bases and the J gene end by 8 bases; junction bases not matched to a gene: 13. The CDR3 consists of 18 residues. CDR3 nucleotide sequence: TGTGCCAGCAGGTCACTAGGGACTAGCGGGAGGGAGTTGGATGAGCAGTTCTTC. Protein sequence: CASRSLGTSGRELDEQFF.

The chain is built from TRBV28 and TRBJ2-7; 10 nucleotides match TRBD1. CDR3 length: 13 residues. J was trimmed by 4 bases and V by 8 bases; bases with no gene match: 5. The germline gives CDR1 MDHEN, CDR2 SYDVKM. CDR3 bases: TGTGCCAGCTGGGACAGGGGAATATACGAGCAGTACTTC. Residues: CASWDRGIYEQYF.

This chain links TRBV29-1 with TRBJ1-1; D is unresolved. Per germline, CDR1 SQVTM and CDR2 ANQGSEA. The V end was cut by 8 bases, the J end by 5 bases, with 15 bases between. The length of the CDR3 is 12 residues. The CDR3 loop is CSPSRGGTEAFF. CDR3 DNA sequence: TGCAGCCCCAGTCGGGGTGGGACTGAAGCTTTCTTT. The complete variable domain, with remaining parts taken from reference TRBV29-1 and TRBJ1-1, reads SAVISQKPSRDICQRGTSLTIQCQVDSQVTMMFWYRQQPGQSLTLIATANQGSEATYESGFVIDKFPISRPNLTFSTLTVSNMSPEDSSIYLCSPSRGGTEAFFGQGTRLTVV.

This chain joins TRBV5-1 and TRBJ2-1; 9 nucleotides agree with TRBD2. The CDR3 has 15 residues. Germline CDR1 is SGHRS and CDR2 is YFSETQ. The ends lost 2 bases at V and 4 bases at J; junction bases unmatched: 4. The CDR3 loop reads CASSLLAGEYNEQFF. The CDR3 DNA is TGCGCCAGCAGCTTACTAGCGGGCGAGTACAATGAGCAGTTCTTC.

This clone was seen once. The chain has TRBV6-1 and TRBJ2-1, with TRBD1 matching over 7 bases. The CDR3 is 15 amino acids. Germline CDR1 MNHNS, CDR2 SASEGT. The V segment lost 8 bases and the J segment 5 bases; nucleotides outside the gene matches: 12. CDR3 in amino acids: CASESRDSFNNEQFF. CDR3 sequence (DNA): TGTGCCAGCGAGTCCCGGGACAGTTTTAACAATGAGCAGTTCTTC.

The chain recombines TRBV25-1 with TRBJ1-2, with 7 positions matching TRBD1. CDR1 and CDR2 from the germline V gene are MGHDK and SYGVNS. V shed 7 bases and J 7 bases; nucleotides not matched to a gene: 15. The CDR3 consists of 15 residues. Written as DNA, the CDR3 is TGTGCCAGCAACCGCGGGAGGGGGCCACAGGGTGGCTACACCTTC. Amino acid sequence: CASNRGRGPQGGYTF.

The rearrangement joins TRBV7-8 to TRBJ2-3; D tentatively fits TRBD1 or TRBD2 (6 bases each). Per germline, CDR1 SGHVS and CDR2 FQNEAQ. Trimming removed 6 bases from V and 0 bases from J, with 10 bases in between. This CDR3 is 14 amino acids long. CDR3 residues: CASSQGTSTDTQYF. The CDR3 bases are TGTGCCAGCAGTCAGGGGACTAGCACAGATACGCAGTATTTT.

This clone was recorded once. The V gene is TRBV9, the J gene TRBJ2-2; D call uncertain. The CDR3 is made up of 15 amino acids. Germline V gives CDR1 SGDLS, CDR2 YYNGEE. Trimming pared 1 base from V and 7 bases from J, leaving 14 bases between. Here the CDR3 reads CASSVSGQLFGELFF. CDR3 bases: TGTGCCAGCAGCGTATCTGGCCAGCTTTTCGGGGAGCTGTTTTTT.

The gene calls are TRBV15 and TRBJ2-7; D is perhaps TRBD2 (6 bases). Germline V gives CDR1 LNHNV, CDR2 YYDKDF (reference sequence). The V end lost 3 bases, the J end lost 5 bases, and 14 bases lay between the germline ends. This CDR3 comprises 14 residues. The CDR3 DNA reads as TGTGCCACCAGCAGCAGGGTGTGGGGGGACGAGCAGTACTTC. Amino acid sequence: CATSSRVWGDEQYF. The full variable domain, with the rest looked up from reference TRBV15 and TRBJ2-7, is DAMVIQNPRYQVTQFGKPVTLSCSQTLNHNVMYWYQQKSSQAPKLLFHYYDKDFNNEADTPDNFQSRRPNTSFCFLDIRSPGLGDTAMYLCATSSRVWGDEQYFGPGTRLTVT.